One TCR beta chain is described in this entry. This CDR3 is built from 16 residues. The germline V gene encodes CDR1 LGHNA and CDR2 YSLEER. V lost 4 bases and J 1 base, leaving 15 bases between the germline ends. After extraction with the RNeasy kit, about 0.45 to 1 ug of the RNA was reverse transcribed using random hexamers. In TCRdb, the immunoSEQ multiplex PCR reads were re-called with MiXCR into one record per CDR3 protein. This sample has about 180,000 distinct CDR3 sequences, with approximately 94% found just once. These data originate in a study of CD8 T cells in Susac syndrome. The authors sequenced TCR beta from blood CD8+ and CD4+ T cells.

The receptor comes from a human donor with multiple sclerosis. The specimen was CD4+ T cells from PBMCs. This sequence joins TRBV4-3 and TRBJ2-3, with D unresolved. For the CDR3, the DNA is TGCGCCAGCAGCCCAGACATTTCGGTGGGCACAGATACGCAGTATTTT. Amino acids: CASSPDISVGTDTQYF.